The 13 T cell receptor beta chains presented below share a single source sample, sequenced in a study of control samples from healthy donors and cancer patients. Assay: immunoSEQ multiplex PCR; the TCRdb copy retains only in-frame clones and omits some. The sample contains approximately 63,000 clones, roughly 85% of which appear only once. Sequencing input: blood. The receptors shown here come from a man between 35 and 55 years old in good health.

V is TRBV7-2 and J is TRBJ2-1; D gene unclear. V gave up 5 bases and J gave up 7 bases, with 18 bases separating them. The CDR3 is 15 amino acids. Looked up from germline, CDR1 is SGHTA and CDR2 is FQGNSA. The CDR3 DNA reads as TGTGCCAGCAGCAGATTTGAAAGAATTGGTAATGAGCAGTTCTTC. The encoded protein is CASSRFERIGNEQFF.

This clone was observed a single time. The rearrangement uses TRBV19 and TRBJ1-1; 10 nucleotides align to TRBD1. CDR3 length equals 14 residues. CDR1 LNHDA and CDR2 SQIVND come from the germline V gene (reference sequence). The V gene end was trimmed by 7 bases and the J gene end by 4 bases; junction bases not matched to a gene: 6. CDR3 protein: CASTFRTGGTEAFF. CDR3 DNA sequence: TGTGCCAGTACCTTCCGGACAGGGGGCACTGAAGCTTTCTTT.

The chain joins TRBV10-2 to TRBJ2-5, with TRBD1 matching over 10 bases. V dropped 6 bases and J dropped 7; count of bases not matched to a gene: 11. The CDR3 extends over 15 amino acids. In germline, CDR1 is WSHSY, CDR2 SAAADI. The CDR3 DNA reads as TGCGCCAGCAGCTGGGGGGACAGGGGCCCGGGGACCCAGTACTTC. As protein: CASSWGDRGPGTQYF.

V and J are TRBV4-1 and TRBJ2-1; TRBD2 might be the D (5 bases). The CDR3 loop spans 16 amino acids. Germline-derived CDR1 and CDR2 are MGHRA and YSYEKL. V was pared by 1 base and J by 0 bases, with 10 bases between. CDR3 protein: CASSQAGFGSYNEQFF. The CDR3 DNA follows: TGCGCCAGCAGCCAAGCGGGATTTGGCTCCTACAATGAGCAGTTCTTC.

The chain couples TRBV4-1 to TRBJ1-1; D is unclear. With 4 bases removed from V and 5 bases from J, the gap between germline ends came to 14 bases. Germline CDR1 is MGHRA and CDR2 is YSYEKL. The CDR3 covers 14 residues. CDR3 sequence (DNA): TGCGCCAGCAGCCTCACCCAGGTTAAGACTGAAGCTTTCTTT. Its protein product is CASSLTQVKTEAFF.

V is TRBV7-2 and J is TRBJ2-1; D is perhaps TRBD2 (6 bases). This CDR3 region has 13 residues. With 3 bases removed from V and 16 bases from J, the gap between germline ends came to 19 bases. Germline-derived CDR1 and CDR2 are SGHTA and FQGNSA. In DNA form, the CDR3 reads TGTGCCAGCAGCTTGAATTACCGGGACTTGGCCTTCTTC. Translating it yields CASSLNYRDLAFF.

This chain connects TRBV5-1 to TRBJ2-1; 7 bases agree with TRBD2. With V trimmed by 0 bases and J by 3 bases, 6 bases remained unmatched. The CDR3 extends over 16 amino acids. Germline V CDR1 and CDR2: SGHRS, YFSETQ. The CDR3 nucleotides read TGCGCCAGCAGCTTGGAACTAGCGACGAACTACAATGAGCAGTTCTTC. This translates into CASSLELATNYNEQFF.

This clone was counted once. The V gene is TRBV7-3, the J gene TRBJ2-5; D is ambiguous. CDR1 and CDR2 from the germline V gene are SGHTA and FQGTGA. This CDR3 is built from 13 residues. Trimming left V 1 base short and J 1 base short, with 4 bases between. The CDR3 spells CASSLMAQETQYF. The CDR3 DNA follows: TGTGCCAGCAGCTTAATGGCCCAAGAGACCCAGTACTTC. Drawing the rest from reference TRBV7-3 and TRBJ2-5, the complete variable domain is GAGVSQTPSNKVTEKGKYVELRCDPISGHTALYWYRQSLGQGPEFLIYFQGTGAADDSGLPNDRFFAVRPEGSVSTLKIQRTERGDSAVYLCASSLMAQETQYFGPGTRLLVL.

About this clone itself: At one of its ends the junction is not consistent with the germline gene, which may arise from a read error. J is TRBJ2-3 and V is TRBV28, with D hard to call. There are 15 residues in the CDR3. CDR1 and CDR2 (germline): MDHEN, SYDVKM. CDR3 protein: CASNLDSTYTDTQYF. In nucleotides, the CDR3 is TGTGCCAGCAATTTAGACTCGACATACACAGATACGCAGTATTTT. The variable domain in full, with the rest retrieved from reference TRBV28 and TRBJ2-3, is DVKVTQSSRYLVKRTGEKVFLECVQDMDHENMFWYRQDPGLGLRLIYFSYDVKMKEKGDIPEGYSVSREKKERFSLILESASTNQTSMYLCASNLDSTYTDTQYFGPGTRLTVL.

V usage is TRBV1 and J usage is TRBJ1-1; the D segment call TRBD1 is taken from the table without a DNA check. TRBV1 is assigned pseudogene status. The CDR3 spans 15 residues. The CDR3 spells CTSPFSDSQNTEAFF. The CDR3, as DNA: TGCACCAGCCCGTTTAGTGACAGTCAAAACACTGAAGCTTTCTTT.

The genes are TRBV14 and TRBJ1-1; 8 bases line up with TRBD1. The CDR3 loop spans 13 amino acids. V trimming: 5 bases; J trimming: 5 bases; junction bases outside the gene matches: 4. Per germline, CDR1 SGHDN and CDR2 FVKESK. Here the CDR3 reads CASSTTGDTEAFF. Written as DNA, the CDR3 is TGTGCCAGCAGCACGACAGGGGATACTGAAGCTTTCTTT.

The CDR3 reads CASSLPARGVYTF. CDR3 coding DNA: TGTGCCAGCTCACTCCCAGCAAGGGGGGTCTACACCTTC. The chain has TRBV18 and TRBJ1-2; D is perhaps TRBD1 (6 bases). The CDR3 covers 13 residues. Trimming removed 4 bases from V and 10 bases from J, with 16 bases in between. The V gene's germline CDR1 is KGHSH and CDR2 LQKENI.

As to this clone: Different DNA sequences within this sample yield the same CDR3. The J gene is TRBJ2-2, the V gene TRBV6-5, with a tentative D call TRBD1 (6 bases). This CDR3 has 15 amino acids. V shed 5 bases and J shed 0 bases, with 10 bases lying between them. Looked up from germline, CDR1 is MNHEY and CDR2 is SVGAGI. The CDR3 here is CASSPRQANTGELFF. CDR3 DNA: TGTGCCAGCAGTCCTCGACAGGCGAACACCGGGGAGCTGTTTTTT.